This is a list of T cell receptor beta chains from one sample in a study of identical twins. TCRdb independently ran MiXCR on the 5' RACE reads; one entry per CDR3 protein. The data contain about 1.7 million distinct CDR3 sequences, roughly 35% of them singletons. Input material: cord blood. Receptors were obtained from a newborn girl in good health. CDR3s include the opening cysteine and the closing phenylalanine or tryptophan. D genes are given only for firm matches. The size entry is marked missing in some rows and otherwise reads once, few, many or a size class.

.	TRBV7-9	.	TRBJ1-1	CASSQAKPEAFF	TGTGCCAGCAGCCAGGCAAAGCCTGAAGCTTTCTTT
.	TRBV2	.	TRBJ2-7	CASSPPLVQGEQYF	TGTGCCAGCAGTCCCCCTCTCGTACAGGGCGAGCAGTACTTC
.	TRBV7-2	TRBD1	TRBJ2-1	CASSRWVGQGDNEQFF	TGTGCCAGCAGCCGCTGGGTCGGACAGGGTGACAATGAGCAGTTCTTC
.	TRBV20-1	.	TRBJ2-5	CSARVAGITETQYF	TGCAGTGCTAGAGTGGCGGGGATTACGGAGACCCAGTACTTC
.	TRBV6-2/TRBV6-3	.	TRBJ2-7	CASSFRGDLFPEQYF	TGTGCCAGCAGCTTCCGGGGAGACCTTTTCCCCGAGCAGTACTTC
few	TRBV20-1	.	TRBJ2-5	CSAREWDSKETQYF	TGCAGTGCTAGAGAGTGGGACTCTAAAGAGACCCAGTACTTC
few	TRBV4-2	TRBD2	TRBJ2-3	CASSQWRGVTDTQYF	TGTGCCAGCAGCCAGTGGCGGGGGGTCACAGATACGCAGTATTTT
.	TRBV14	.	TRBJ1-2	CASSQGMDYGYTF	TGTGCCAGCAGCCAAGGGATGGACTACGGCTACACCTTC
.	TRBV9	.	TRBJ1-2	CASSVGGLNYGYTF	TGTGCCAGCAGCGTAGGAGGGCTCAACTATGGCTACACCTTC
.	TRBV7-9	.	TRBJ1-4	CASSLAEQRSEKLFF	TGTGCCAGCAGCTTAGCAGAACAGAGGAGTGAAAAACTGTTTTTT
.	TRBV5-1	.	TRBJ1-5	CASSLFGGGGQPQHF	TGCGCCAGCAGCTTGTTCGGGGGAGGAGGTCAGCCCCAGCATTTT
many	TRBV29-1	.	TRBJ2-7	CSVVRAVLSSYEQYF	TGCAGCGTTGTTCGGGCGGTACTGAGCTCCTACGAGCAGTACTTC
.	TRBV7-2	.	TRBJ1-4	CASSPRTVLSNEKLFF	TGTGCCAGCAGCCCTCGGACAGTGCTCAGTAATGAAAAACTGTTTTTT
few	TRBV5-8	.	TRBJ2-3	CASSLLPMTSTDTQYF	TGTGCCAGCAGCCTACTTCCAATGACTAGCACAGATACGCAGTATTTT
few	TRBV10-3	TRBD2	TRBJ2-3	CAISDGLAGGGADTQYF	TGTGCCATCAGTGACGGCCTAGCGGGAGGAGGAGCAGATACGCAGTATTTT
.	TRBV6-1	.	TRBJ2-4	CASSPYRVAKNIQYF	TGTGCCAGCAGTCCATACAGGGTAGCCAAAAACATTCAGTACTTC
.	TRBV11-2	TRBD2	TRBJ2-1	CASSPRGQLSGGLNNEQFF	TGTGCCAGCAGCCCCCGGGGCCAACTTAGCGGGGGGCTCAACAATGAGCAGTTCTTC
.	TRBV20-1	TRBD2	TRBJ2-4	CSARVGSGSKNIQYF	TGCAGTGCTAGAGTGGGCAGCGGGAGCAAAAACATTCAGTACTTC
.	TRBV11-2	TRBD1	TRBJ2-1	CASSSFDRGLGNEQFF	TGTGCCAGCAGCTCCTTCGACAGGGGGCTCGGCAATGAGCAGTTCTTC
few	TRBV27	.	TRBJ1-4	CASTRVSEKLFF	TGTGCCAGCACCAGGGTATCAGAAAAACTGTTTTTT
many	TRBV6-6	.	TRBJ2-7	CASSYQGPSYEQYF	TGTGCCAGCAGTTACCAGGGGCCCTCCTACGAGCAGTACTTC
.	TRBV20-1	TRBD1	TRBJ2-6	CSARGQGIISGANVLTF	TGCAGTGCTAGAGGACAGGGTATAATCTCTGGGGCCAACGTCCTGACTTTC
few	TRBV20-1	.	TRBJ1-2	CSASAGSYYGYTF	TGCAGTGCTAGTGCAGGATCCTACTATGGCTACACCTTC
.	TRBV12-3/TRBV12-4	TRBD1	TRBJ2-7	CASSNGTASYEQYF	TGTGCCAGCAGTAACGGGACAGCGTCCTACGAGCAGTACTTC
.	TRBV9	.	TRBJ2-1	CASSVGTTSYNEQFF	TGTGCCAGCAGCGTCGGCACGACTTCCTACAATGAGCAGTTCTTC
few	TRBV29-1	.	TRBJ1-2	CSVGAGTTYGYTF	TGCAGCGTTGGTGCAGGGACTACCTATGGCTACACCTTC
once	TRBV29-1	.	TRBJ2-2	CSVTFRTPNTGELFF	TGCAGCGTTACGTTCAGGACCCCGAACACCGGGGAGCTGTTTTTT
.	TRBV29-1	.	TRBJ2-1	CSVDFGYDEQFF	TGCAGCGTTGATTTCGGGTACGATGAGCAGTTCTTC
.	TRBV9	TRBD1	TRBJ2-5	CASSHNRQGGEETQYF	TGTGCCAGCAGCCACAACCGACAGGGTGGGGAAGAGACCCAGTACTTC
.	TRBV5-1	.	TRBJ2-1	CASSPRWGDYNEQFF	TGCGCCAGCAGCCCCCGATGGGGGGACTACAATGAGCAGTTCTTC
.	TRBV7-2	TRBD2	TRBJ2-3	CASSLSGVTTDTQYF	TGTGCCAGCAGCTTGAGCGGGGTAACCACAGATACGCAGTATTTT
once	TRBV4-1	TRBD2	TRBJ2-1	CASSQLAGVHNEQFF	TGCGCCAGCAGCCAACTAGCGGGGGTACACAATGAGCAGTTCTTC